This passage covers 14 T cell receptor beta chains from one sample sequenced in a study of control samples from healthy donors and cancer patients. The table came from immunoSEQ multiplex PCR; TCRdb's copy has only in-frame clones and leaves some out. The data show 160,000 or so clones, approximately 96% seen once. Input material: blood. These TCRs come from a woman aged 25 to 45 in good health.

This chain connects TRBV5-1 to TRBJ2-1; D uncertain. This CDR3 is 16 amino acids long. Germline CDR1 is SGHRS and CDR2 is YFSETQ. Trimming shortened V by 1 base and J by 7 bases, and 18 bases separated the two germline ends. The CDR3 region is CASSLSGHHTGNEQFF. DNA for the CDR3: TGCGCCAGCAGCTTGTCCGGTCATCATACCGGGAATGAGCAGTTCTTC.

Concerning this clone: The sample contains more than one DNA sequence encoding this CDR3. The V call is TRBV3-1 (or the pseudogene TRBV3-2), the J call TRBJ1-1; unclear D gene. This CDR3 has 14 residues. Germline CDR1 reads LGHDT; CDR2 reads YNNKEL (reference sequence). Between the trimmed V and J ends, which lost 3 bases and 0 bases, there was a span of 8 bases. DNA of the CDR3: TGTGCCAGCAGCCAGCGGACCTTGAACACTGAAGCTTTCTTT. Translating gives CASSQRTLNTEAFF.

The rearrangement links TRBV5-1 to TRBJ2-7, with a weak D call TRBD2 (5 bases). From germline, CDR1 is SGHRS and CDR2 YFSETQ. V dropped 4 bases and J dropped 1 base, with 15 bases sitting between them. CDR3 length: 15 residues. The CDR3 protein is CASSLRRSGSYEQYF. The DNA for the CDR3 is TGCGCCAGCAGCCTCCGTCGGAGCGGATCCTACGAGCAGTACTTC.

The chain recombines TRBV2 with TRBJ2-2; 7 bases map to TRBD2. CDR1 SNHLY and CDR2 FYNNEI come from the germline V gene. J lost 1 base, V lost 6 bases, and 5 bases had no gene match. The length of the CDR3 is 15 residues. The CDR3 sequence: CASRASSGNTGELFF. The CDR3 nucleotides read TGTGCCAGCAGAGCCTCTAGCGGGAACACCGGGGAGCTGTTTTTT.

This chain links TRBV28 with TRBJ1-5; D might be TRBD1 (5 bases). Germline CDR1 reads MDHEN; CDR2 reads SYDVKM. The length of the CDR3 is 14 residues. The V and J ends lost 8 bases and 7 bases respectively, with 18 bases between them. In DNA, the CDR3 is TGTGCCAGCCTTCATAGTGGGGCTGGGCAGCCCCAGCATTTT. Translating gives CASLHSGAGQPQHF. Using reference TRBV28 and TRBJ1-5 for the parts outside the CDR3, the full variable domain is DVKVTQSSRYLVKRTGEKVFLECVQDMDHENMFWYRQDPGLGLRLIYFSYDVKMKEKGDIPEGYSVSREKKERFSLILESASTNQTSMYLCASLHSGAGQPQHFGDGTRLSIL.

This chain uses TRBV5-1 with TRBJ1-4; tentative D call: TRBD1 (6 bases). V lost 3 bases, J lost 8 bases, and 8 bases lay in between. Germline V gene sequence: CDR1 SGHRS, CDR2 YFSETQ. The CDR3 sequence is 12 residues long. For the CDR3, the DNA is TGCGCCAGCAGCTCAACAGGGGAAAAACTGTTTTTT. Translated: CASSSTGEKLFF.

CDR3 residues: CSVKGLLRTEAFF. The DNA of the CDR3 is TGCAGCGTGAAGGGACTATTGCGCACTGAAGCTTTCTTT. V gene TRBV29-1 combines with J gene TRBJ1-1; TRBD1 is a possible D gene (5 bases). The germline V gene has CDR1 SQVTM and CDR2 ANQGSEA. Trimming removed 6 bases at V and 4 bases at J, with 15 bases between. The CDR3 is 13 amino acids.

This sequence joins TRBV18 and TRBJ1-1; D is undetermined. The CDR3 spans 14 residues. The germline V gene has CDR1 KGHSH and CDR2 LQKENI. V was clipped by 5 bases and J by 2 bases, with 12 bases between them. The CDR3 loop reads CASSLNGINTEAFF. CDR3 nucleotides: TGTGCCAGCTCATTAAACGGGATAAACACTGAAGCTTTCTTT.

The V gene is TRBV6-5, the J gene TRBJ2-5, with 10 bases fitting TRBD1. This CDR3 comprises 14 residues. V shed 5 bases, J shed 5 bases, and the junction held 5 bases outside the gene matches. Germline CDR1 reads MNHEY; CDR2 reads SVGAGI. The CDR3 region is CASSPTGGGETQYF. The CDR3, as DNA: TGTGCCAGCAGTCCGACAGGGGGCGGTGAGACCCAGTACTTC.

This chain uses TRBV28 with TRBJ2-7, with TRBD1 as a possible D gene (5 bases). This CDR3 has 14 amino acids. The V end was cut by 8 bases, the J end by 0 bases, with 14 bases between. Germline V CDR1 and CDR2: MDHEN, SYDVKM. The CDR3 sequence: CASGRQTISYEQYF. The CDR3 DNA sequence: TGTGCCAGCGGTCGACAGACGATCTCCTACGAGCAGTACTTC.

This chain uses TRBV7-9 with TRBJ1-6; tentatively, D is TRBD1 (5 bases). Trimming pared 1 base from V and 7 bases from J, leaving 8 bases between. The germline gives CDR1 SEHNR, CDR2 FQNEAQ (reference sequence). The CDR3 spans 14 residues. For the CDR3, the DNA is TGTGCCAGCAGCTTAGTTCGGGGGAATTCACCCCTCCACTTT. It specifies CASSLVRGNSPLHF.

This clone was seen only once. The chain links TRBV5-1 to TRBJ2-7; D is possibly TRBD1 or TRBD2 (8 bases each). Deletions cut 8 bases from V and 8 bases from J, with 41 bases between. This CDR3 is 20 amino acids long. Germline V gene data show CDR1 as SGHRS and CDR2 as YFSETQ. CDR3 bases: TGCGCCAGTCACCCCCTGCCTCGGACAGGGCATCTCAGCGGGAGTTGGAAGCAGTACTTC. It yields the protein CASHPLPRTGHLSGSWKQYF. Using reference TRBV5-1 and TRBJ2-7 for the parts outside the CDR3, the full variable domain is KAGVTQTPRYLIKTRGQQVTLSCSPISGHRSVSWYQQTPGQGLQFLFEYFSETQRNKGNFPGRFSGRQFSNSRSEMNVSTLELGDSALYLCASHPLPRTGHLSGSWKQYFGPGTRLTVT.

The chain employs TRBV9 and TRBJ2-1; TRBD2 matches at 12 bases. This CDR3 spans 17 amino acids. The J segment lost 4 bases and the V segment lost 0 bases, leaving 5 bases of the junction unmatched. CDR1 is SGDLS and CDR2 is YYNGEE in the germline V gene. The CDR3 region is CASSVGLAGGEYNEQFF. The CDR3 DNA reads TGTGCCAGCAGCGTAGGTCTAGCGGGAGGGGAATACAATGAGCAGTTCTTC.

This clone came up a few times. The V gene is TRBV15, the J gene TRBJ2-1; 9 bases agree with TRBD1. The germline CDR1 and CDR2 sequences are LNHNV and YYDKDF (reference sequence). The CDR3 sequence is 16 residues long. After removal of 0 bases from V and 6 bases from J, the junction contained 6 bases not matched to a gene. The CDR3 DNA reads as TGTGCCACCAGCAGAGAACCGGGACAGGGCGGCAATGAGCAGTTCTTC. It is translated as CATSREPGQGGNEQFF.